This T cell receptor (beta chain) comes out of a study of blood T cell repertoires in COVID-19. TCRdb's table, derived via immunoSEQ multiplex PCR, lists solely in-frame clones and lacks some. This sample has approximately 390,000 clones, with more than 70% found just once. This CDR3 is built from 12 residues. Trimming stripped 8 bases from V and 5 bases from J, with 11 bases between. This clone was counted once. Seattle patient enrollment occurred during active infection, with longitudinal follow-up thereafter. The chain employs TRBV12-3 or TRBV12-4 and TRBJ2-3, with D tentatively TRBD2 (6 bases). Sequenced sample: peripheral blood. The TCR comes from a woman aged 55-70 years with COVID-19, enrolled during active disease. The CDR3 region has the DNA TGTGCCAGCGGGCGGGGTGGAGATACGCAGTATTTT. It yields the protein CASGRGGDTQYF.